This T cell receptor beta chain was sequenced for a study of monozygotic twins with inflammatory bowel disease (dated by TCRdb to about 2019). As for the study more broadly: The complete study included 30 or so monozygotic twin pairs: 19 IBD-discordant Danish pairs and nine German pairs, of which four were IBD-concordant and five were IBD-discordant. The search for disease-associated traits relied mainly on comparing, within discordant pairs, IBD patients with their genetically identical healthy co-twins. Each individual had, on average, about 151 000 unique TCRalpha sequences and 181 000 unique TCRbeta sequences available for analysis. Paper-wide results and their limitations: No difference in repertoire similarity was observed between concordant and discordant twins, possibly owing to limited statistical power. Compared with healthy twins, IBD patients had fewer clonotypes in common with other individuals, a difference most pronounced in patients showing signs of disease activity. Distinction between different T cell subtypes could not be achieved in the analysis. Because patients were on differing immunosuppressive treatments, the repertoires may have picked up extra background noise and inter-individual variability. The results gave no support for a single strong signal or clonotype linked to IBD. TCRbeta repertoire diversity, by inverse Simpson index, was decreased in IBD patients compared with their healthy co-twins.

Library generation was performed with 5' RACE. Preparation of each TCR library used around 3.5 ug of total RNA. cDNA was synthesized with SMARTScribe reverse transcriptase in eight separate reactions per sample. Unique molecular identifiers containing a 6-nucleotide sample barcode were introduced through template switching during cDNA synthesis. TCRalpha and TCRbeta cDNA was amplified in two nested PCRs of about 17 and 10 cycles, and bead purification was carried out after each PCR. Before amplification, cDNA was treated with uracil DNA-glycosylase and purified using the QIAquick PCR purification kit. In the second PCR, Illumina TruSeq-compatible adapters and sample-specific barcodes were added. Library quality and concentration were assessed using TapeStation and Qubit, and roughly 5 ng of each library was pooled. The pooled libraries were sequenced with 2 x 100 bp reads and custom sequencing primers on an Illumina HiSeq2500 single-index Rapid Run. In the original analysis: MiGEC version 1.2.6 was used for UMI-based consensus assembly to correct PCR and sequencing errors. MiXCR version 2.1.1 was used for V(D)J alignment, clonotype assembly and CDR3 extraction. Normalisation of gene usage, clonotype sharing and MAIT/NKT TCR abundance was achieved by analysing the top 1000, 10 000 and 20 000 clonotypes per sample. Diversity was computed as the inverse Simpson index with the vegan R package after downsampling to 27 000 UMIs. Statistical testing used paired Mann-Whitney U tests on the discordant twin pairs and applied Benjamini-Hochberg correction for multiple testing. TCRdb reprocessed the reads and lists each CDR3 protein sequence as a single entry, with no DNA. The V and J calls, along with clone size, are taken from TCRdb and not from the paper's own processing. The table for this sample lists around 400,000 distinct CDR3 sequences. The biggest ten clones account for more than 2% of the sample.

From each donor, an approximately 2.5 ml peripheral blood sample was collected into PAXgene tubes and kept at -80 degrees C. Total RNA was isolated from whole blood with the PAXgene blood miRNA kit on an automated QIAcube, without T cell sorting. Peripheral blood from monozygotic twin pairs concordant or discordant for inflammatory bowel disease was subjected to deep TCRalpha and TCRbeta repertoire profiling with unique molecular barcoding. Smoking habits were recorded for all twin pairs, and each individual was classified as a current, former or never smoker. From cysteine to phenylalanine, the CDR3 is 14 amino acids long. DNA is not recorded here. As encoded in the germline V gene, CDR1 is ENHRY while CDR2 is SYGVKD. In regard to this clonotype: Its antigen target is currently unknown.

Sequenced: blood. The TCR originated in a human donor with ulcerative colitis or Crohn's disease, or a healthy co-twin of an affected twin (not recorded which). The V and J segments used are TRBV10-3 and TRBJ1-1. The CDR3 reads CAISVAGANTEAFF.